One sample yielded the 5 T cell receptor beta chains listed below, sequenced in a study of blood T cell repertoires in COVID-19. TCRdb's copy holds only in-frame clones and misses some; the assay was immunoSEQ multiplex PCR. The table shows 200,000 to 250,000 clones, with 80% to 95% occurring only once. What was sequenced was peripheral blood. The receptor set was obtained from a man in his sixties with COVID-19, enrolled during active disease.

The chain has TRBV28 and TRBJ2-7; 8 nucleotides match TRBD2. This CDR3 region has 13 residues. Germline loops: CDR1 MDHEN, CDR2 SYDVKM. The ends lost 6 bases at V and 5 bases at J; junction bases unmatched: 6. In nucleotides, the CDR3 is TGTGCCAGCAGCGGCGGGGGGCCAGACGAGCAGTACTTC. Amino acid sequence: CASSGGGPDEQYF. The whole variable domain, filled in from reference TRBV28 and TRBJ2-7, reads DVKVTQSSRYLVKRTGEKVFLECVQDMDHENMFWYRQDPGLGLRLIYFSYDVKMKEKGDIPEGYSVSREKKERFSLILESASTNQTSMYLCASSGGGPDEQYFGPGTRLTVT.

The V gene is TRBV27, the J gene TRBJ1-3; maybe TRBD1 (5 bases). The germline gives CDR1 MNHEY, CDR2 SMNVEV (reference sequence). The CDR3 runs to 14 residues. Trimming cost V 8 bases and J 5 bases, with 16 bases left between them. CDR3 amino acids: CASQRPEGRNTIYF. The CDR3 region has the DNA TGTGCCAGCCAACGCCCGGAGGGGAGAAACACCATATATTTT.

V gene TRBV7-8 combines with J gene TRBJ2-3; D perhaps matches TRBD2 (5 bases). With 0 bases removed from V and 3 bases from J, the gap between germline ends came to 7 bases. Per the germline V gene, CDR1 is SGHVS and CDR2 is FQNEAQ. CDR3 length: 14 residues. The CDR3 nucleotides are TGTGCCAGCAGCTTAGCCGGGATAACAGATACGCAGTATTTT. This translates into CASSLAGITDTQYF.

The CDR3 DNA reads TGTGCCAGCAGGCCAACGGGACAGGGCGGTTCACCCCTCCACTTT. This translates into CASRPTGQGGSPLHF. This rearrangement joins TRBV28 to TRBJ1-6; 9 nucleotides agree with TRBD1. After removal of 6 bases from V and 9 bases from J, the junction contained 9 bases not matched to a gene. The CDR3 has 15 amino acids. Germline CDR1 and CDR2: MDHEN and SYDVKM.

This chain uses TRBV3-1 (or the pseudogene TRBV3-2) with TRBJ1-5, with no clear D. Germline V CDR1 and CDR2: LGHDT, YNNKEL (reference sequence). The length of the CDR3 is 15 residues. V lost 0 bases, J lost 5 bases, and 11 bases lay in between. The CDR3 region has the DNA TGTGCCAGCAGCCAAGATTTGGCAGATCATCAGCCCCAGCATTTT. Translation: CASSQDLADHQPQHF.